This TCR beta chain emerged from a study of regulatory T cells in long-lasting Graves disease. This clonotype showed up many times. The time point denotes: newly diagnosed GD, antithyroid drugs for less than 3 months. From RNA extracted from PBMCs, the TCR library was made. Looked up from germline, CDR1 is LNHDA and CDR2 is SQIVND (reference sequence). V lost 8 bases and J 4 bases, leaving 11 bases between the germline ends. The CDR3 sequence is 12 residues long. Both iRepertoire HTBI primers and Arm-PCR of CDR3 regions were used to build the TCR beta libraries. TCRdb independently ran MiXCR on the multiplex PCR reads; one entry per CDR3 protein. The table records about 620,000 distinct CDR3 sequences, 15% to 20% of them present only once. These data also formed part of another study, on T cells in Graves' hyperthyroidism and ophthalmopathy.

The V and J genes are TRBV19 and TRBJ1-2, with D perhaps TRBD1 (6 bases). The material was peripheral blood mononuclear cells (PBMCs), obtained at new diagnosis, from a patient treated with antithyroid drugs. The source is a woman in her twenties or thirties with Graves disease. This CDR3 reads CASVGQLYGYTF. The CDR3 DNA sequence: TGTGCCAGTGTTGGACAGCTCTATGGCTACACCTTC.